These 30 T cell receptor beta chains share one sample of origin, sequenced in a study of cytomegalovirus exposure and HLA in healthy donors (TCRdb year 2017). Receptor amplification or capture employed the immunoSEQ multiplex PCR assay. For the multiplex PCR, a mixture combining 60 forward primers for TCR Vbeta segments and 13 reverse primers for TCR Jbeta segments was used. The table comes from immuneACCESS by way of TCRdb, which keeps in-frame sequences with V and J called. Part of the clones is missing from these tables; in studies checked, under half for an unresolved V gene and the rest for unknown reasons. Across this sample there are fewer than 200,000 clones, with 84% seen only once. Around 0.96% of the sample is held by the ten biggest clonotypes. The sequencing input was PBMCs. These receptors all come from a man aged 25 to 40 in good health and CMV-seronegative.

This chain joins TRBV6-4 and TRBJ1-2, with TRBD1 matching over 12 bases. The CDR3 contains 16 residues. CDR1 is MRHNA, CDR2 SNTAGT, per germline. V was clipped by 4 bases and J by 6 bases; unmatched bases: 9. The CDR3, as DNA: TGTGCCAGCAGTGGCTTTCCGGGACAGGGGGCGCATGGCTACACCTTC. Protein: CASSGFPGQGAHGYTF.

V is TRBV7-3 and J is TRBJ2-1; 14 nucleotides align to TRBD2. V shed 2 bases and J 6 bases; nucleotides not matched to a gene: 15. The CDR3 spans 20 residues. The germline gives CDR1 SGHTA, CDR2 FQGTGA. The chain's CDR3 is CASSLSGTSGRGGTGNEQFF. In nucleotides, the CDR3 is TGTGCCAGCAGCTTATCCGGGACTAGCGGGAGAGGCGGTACGGGCAATGAGCAGTTCTTC.

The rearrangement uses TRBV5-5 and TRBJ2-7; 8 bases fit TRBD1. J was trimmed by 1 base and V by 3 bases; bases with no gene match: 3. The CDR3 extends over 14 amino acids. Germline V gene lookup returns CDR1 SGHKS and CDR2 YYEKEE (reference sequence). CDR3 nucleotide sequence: TGTGCCAGCAGCTGGGGGACAGGATCCTACGAGCAGTACTTC. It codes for CASSWGTGSYEQYF.

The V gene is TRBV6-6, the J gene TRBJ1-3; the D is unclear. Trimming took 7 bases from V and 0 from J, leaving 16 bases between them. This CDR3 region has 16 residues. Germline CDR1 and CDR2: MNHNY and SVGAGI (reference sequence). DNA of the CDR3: TGTGCCAGCACCACCCGAGTAGTCCGCTCTGGAAACACCATATATTTT. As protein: CASTTRVVRSGNTIYF.

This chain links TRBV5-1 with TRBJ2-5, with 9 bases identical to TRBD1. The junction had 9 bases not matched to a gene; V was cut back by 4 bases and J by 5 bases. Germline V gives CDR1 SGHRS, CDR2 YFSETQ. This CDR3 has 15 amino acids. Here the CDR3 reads CASSPSGQGGETQYF. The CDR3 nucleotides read TGCGCCAGCAGCCCCTCGGGACAGGGCGGGGAGACCCAGTACTTC.

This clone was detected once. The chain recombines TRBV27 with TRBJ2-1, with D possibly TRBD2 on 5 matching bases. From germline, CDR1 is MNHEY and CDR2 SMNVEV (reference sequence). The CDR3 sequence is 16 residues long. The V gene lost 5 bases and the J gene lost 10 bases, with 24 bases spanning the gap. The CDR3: CASSIPYTQGSREQFF. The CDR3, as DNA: TGTGCCAGCAGTATACCGTACACACAAGGGAGCCGGGAGCAGTTCTTC.

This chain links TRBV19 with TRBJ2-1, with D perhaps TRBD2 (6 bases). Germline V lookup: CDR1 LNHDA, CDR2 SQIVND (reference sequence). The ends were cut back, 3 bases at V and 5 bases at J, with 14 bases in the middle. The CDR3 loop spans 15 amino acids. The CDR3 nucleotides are TGTGCCAGTAGTATTATGGCGGGACCTAACAATGAGCAGTTCTTC. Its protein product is CASSIMAGPNNEQFF.

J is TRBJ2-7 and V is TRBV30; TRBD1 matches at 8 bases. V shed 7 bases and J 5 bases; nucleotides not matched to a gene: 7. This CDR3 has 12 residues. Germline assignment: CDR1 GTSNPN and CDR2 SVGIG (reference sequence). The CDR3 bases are TGTGCCTCCCGGACAGGGATCGACGAGCAGTACTTC. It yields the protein CASRTGIDEQYF.

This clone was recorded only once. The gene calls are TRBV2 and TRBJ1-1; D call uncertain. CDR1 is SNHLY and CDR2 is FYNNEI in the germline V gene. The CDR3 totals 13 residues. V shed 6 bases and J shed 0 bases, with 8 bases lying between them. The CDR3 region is CASRLEMNTEAFF. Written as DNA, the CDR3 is TGTGCCAGCAGACTCGAGATGAACACTGAAGCTTTCTTT.

The CDR3 loop is CASTPRRGTGVEKLFF. The DNA of the CDR3 is TGTGCCAGTACCCCACGGAGGGGGACAGGGGTCGAAAAACTGTTTTTT. The J gene is TRBJ1-4, the V gene TRBV19; 10 nucleotides agree with TRBD1. Losses at the gene ends were 7 bases for V and 8 bases for J; bases not matched to a gene: 13. There are 16 residues in the CDR3. Germline CDR1 and CDR2: LNHDA and SQIVND (reference sequence).

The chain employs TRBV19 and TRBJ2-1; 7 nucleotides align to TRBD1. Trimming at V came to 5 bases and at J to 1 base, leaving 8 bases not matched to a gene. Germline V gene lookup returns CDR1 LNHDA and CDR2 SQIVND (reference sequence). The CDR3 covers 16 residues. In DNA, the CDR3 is TGTGCCAGTAGTCCCACCGGGGACAGTTCCTACAATGAGCAGTTCTTC. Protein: CASSPTGDSSYNEQFF.

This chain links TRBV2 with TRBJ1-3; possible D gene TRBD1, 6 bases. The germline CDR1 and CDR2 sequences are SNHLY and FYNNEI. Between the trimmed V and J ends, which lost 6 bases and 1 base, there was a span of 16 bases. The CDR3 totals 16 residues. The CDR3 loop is CASSLRLQGSGNTIYF. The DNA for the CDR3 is TGTGCCAGCAGCCTAAGGTTGCAGGGGTCTGGAAACACCATATATTTT.

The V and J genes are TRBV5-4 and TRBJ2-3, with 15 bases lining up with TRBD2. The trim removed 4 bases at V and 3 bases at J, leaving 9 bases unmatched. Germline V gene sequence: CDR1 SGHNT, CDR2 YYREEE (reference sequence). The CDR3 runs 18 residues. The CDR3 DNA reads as TGTGCCAGCAGCGACGGACTAGCGGGGGGGCCGGGGACAGATACGCAGTATTTT. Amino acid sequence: CASSDGLAGGPGTDTQYF. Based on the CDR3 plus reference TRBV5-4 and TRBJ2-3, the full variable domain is ETGVTQSPTHLIKTRGQQVTLRCSSQSGHNTVSWYQQALGQGPQFIFQYYREEENGRGNFPPRFSGLQFPNYSSELNVNALELDDSALYLCASSDGLAGGPGTDTQYFGPGTRLTVL.

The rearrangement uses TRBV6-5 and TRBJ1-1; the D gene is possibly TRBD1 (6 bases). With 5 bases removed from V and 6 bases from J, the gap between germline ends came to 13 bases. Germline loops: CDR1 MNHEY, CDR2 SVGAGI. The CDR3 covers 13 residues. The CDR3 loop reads CASSPGHLSEAFF. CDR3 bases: TGTGCCAGCAGTCCGGGACATTTATCTGAAGCTTTCTTT.

This CDR3 is CASRDSKTSNQPQHF. CDR3 in DNA: TGTGCCAGCCGGGACAGCAAAACTAGCAATCAGCCCCAGCATTTT. The chain employs TRBV21-1 and TRBJ1-5; the table's TRBD1 call for D was not verified on the DNA. TRBV21-1 is a documented pseudogene. The length of the CDR3 is 15 residues.

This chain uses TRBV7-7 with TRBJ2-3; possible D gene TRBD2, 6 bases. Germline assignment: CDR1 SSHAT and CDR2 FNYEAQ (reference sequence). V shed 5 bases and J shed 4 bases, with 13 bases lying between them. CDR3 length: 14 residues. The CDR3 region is CASSTTRLADTQYF. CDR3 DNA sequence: TGTGCCAGCAGCACGACTAGATTAGCAGATACGCAGTATTTT.

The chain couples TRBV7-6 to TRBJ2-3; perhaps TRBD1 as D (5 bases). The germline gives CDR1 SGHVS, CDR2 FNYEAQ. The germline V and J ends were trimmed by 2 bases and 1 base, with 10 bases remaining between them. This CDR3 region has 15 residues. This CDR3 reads CASSLLIRGTDTQYF. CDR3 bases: TGTGCCAGCAGCTTACTCATCAGGGGCACAGATACGCAGTATTTT.

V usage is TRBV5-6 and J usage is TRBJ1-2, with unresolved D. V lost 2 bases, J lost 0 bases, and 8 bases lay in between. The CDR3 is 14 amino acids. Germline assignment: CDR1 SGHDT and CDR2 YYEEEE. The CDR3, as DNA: TGTGCCAGCAGCTTATTAGTAACTAACTATGGCTACACCTTC. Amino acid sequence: CASSLLVTNYGYTF. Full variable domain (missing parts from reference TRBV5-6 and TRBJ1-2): DAGVTQSPTHLIKTRGQQVTLRCSPKSGHDTVSWYQQALGQGPQFIFQYYEEEERQRGNFPDRFSGHQFPNYSSELNVNALLLGDSALYLCASSLLVTNYGYTFGSGTRLTVV.

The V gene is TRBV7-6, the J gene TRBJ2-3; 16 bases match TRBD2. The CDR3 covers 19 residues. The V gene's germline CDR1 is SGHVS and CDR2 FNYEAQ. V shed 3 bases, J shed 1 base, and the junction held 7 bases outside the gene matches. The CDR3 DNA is TGTGCCAGCAGCTTCGGGACTAGCGGGAGGGGGGTCGGCACAGATACGCAGTATTTT. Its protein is CASSFGTSGRGVGTDTQYF.

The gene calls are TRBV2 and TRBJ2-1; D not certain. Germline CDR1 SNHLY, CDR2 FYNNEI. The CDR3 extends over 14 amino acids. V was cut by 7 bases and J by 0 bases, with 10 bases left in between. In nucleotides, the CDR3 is TGTGCCAGCATACAGATCCTCTCCTACAATGAGCAGTTCTTC. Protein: CASIQILSYNEQFF.

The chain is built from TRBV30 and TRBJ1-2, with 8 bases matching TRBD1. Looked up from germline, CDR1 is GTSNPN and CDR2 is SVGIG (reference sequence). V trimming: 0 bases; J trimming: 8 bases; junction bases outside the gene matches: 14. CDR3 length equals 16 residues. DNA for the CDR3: TGTGCCTGGAGTGTCAGGGACAGGATGTTCTTCTGGGGCTACACCTTC. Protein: CAWSVRDRMFFWGYTF.

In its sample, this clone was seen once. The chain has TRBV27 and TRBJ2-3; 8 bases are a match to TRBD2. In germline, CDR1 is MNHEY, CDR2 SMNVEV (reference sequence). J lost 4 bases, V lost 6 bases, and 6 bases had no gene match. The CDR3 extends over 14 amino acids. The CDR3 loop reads CASSLGGAPDTQYF. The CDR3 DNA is TGTGCCAGCAGCCTCGGGGGGGCGCCAGATACGCAGTATTTT.

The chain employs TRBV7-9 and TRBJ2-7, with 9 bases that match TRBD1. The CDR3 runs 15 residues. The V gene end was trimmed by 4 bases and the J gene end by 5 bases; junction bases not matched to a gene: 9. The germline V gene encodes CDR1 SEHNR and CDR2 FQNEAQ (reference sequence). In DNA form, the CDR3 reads TGTGCCAGCAGCTCCCCGGGACAGGGTTCCGACGAGCAGTACTTC. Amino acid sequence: CASSSPGQGSDEQYF.

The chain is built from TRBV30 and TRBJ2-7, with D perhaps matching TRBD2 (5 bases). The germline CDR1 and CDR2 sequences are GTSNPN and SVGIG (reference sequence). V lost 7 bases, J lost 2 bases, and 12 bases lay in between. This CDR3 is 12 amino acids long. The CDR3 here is CASQRIPYEQYF. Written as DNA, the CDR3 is TGTGCCTCCCAGCGGATACCCTACGAGCAGTACTTC. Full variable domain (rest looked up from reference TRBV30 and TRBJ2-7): SQTIHQWPATLVQPVGSPLSLECTVEGTSNPNLYWYRQAAGRGLQLLFYSVGIGQISSEVPQNLSASRPQDRQFILSSKKLLLSDSGFYLCASQRIPYEQYFGPGTRLTVT.

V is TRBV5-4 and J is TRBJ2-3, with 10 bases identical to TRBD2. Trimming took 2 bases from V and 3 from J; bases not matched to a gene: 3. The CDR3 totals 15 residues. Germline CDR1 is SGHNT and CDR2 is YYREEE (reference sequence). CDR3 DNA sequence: TGTGCCAGCAGCTTAGCGGGAGGGCCGACAGATACGCAGTATTTT. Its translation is CASSLAGGPTDTQYF.

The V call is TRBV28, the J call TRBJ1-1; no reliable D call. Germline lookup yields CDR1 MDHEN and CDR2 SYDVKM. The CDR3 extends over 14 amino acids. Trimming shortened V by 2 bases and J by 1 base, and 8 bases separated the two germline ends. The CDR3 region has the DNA TGTGCCAGCAGTTTAAGCCTTGGGAACACTGAAGCTTTCTTT. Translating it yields CASSLSLGNTEAFF.

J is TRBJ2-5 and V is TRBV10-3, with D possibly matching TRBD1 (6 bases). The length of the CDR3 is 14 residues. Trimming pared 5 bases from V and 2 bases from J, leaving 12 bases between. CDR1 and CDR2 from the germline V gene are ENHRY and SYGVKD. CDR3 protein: CAISLNRDQETQYF. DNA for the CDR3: TGTGCCATCAGTTTAAACAGGGATCAAGAGACCCAGTACTTC.

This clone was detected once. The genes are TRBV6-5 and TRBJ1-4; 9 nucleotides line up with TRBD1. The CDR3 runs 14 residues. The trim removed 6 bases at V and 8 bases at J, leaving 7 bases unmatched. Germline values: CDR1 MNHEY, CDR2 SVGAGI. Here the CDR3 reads CASREQGASEKLFF. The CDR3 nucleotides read TGTGCCAGCAGGGAACAGGGGGCGAGCGAAAAACTGTTTTTT.

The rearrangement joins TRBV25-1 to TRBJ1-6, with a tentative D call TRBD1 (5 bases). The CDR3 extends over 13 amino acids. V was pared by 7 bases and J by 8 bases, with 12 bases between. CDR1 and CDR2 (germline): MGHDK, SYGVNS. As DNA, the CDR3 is TGTGCCAGCACCGGCAGGGTAGATTCACCCCTCCACTTT. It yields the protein CASTGRVDSPLHF. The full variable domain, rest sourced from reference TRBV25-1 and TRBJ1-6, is EADIYQTPRYLVIGTGKKITLECSQTMGHDKMYWYQQDPGMELHLIHYSYGVNSTEKGDLSSESTVSRIRTEHFPLTLESARPSHTSQYLCASTGRVDSPLHFGNGTRLTVT.

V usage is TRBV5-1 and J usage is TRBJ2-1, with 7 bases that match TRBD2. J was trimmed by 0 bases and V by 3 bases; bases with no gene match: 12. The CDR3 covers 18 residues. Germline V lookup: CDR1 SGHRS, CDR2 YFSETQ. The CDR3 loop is CASSSPLGGLSSYNEQFF. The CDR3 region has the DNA TGCGCCAGCAGCTCCCCCCTGGGAGGGTTGAGCTCCTACAATGAGCAGTTCTTC.